Below, 20 T cell receptor beta chains from the same sample are listed, as sequenced in a study of beta chain features in type 1 diabetes. Study results and limitations: All four CD4+ subsets from Type 1 diabetes patients carried moderately but significantly shorter TCRB CDR3s.

No antigen is known for these receptors. Reverse transcribing all isolated RNA meant expressed TCRB transcripts were sequenced. The method was immunoSEQ multiplex PCR; TCRdb's version includes in-frame clones alone and lacks a portion of them. The table records 350,000 to 400,000 clones, about 12% of them present only once. The sequenced material came from naive CD4+ T cells from blood. Receptors originate from a woman between 18 and 30 years old with type 1 diabetes.

The rearrangement links TRBV29-1 to TRBJ2-2; D might be TRBD1 (5 bases). The CDR3 spans 12 residues. The germline V and J ends were trimmed by 4 bases and 7 bases, with 10 bases remaining between them. The V gene's germline CDR1 is SQVTM and CDR2 ANQGSEA. The CDR3 spells CSVGLGVGELFF. Written as DNA, the CDR3 is TGCAGCGTTGGCCTAGGGGTCGGGGAGCTGTTTTTT.

The chain joins TRBV28 to TRBJ1-2; 7 nucleotides match TRBD1. This CDR3 region has 13 residues. Looked up from germline, CDR1 is MDHEN and CDR2 is SYDVKM. V shed 4 bases and J 8 bases; nucleotides not matched to a gene: 7. CDR3 nucleotide sequence: TGTGCCAGCAGTTACCGGGACAGAGAGGGCTACACCTTC. It specifies CASSYRDREGYTF.

The chain joins TRBV9 to TRBJ2-6; the D gene is possibly TRBD1 (5 bases). The CDR3 extends over 15 amino acids. The V end was cut by 4 bases, the J end by 1 base, with 9 bases between. CDR1 and CDR2 (germline): SGDLS, YYNGEE. In nucleotides, the CDR3 is TGTGCCAGCAGCCCAGGGCCGTCTGGGGCCAACGTCCTGACTTTC. Translating it yields CASSPGPSGANVLTF.

The genes are TRBV7-9 and TRBJ1-3; 8 positions agree with TRBD1. Germline CDR1 is SEHNR and CDR2 is FQNEAQ (reference sequence). The V and J ends lost 6 bases and 0 bases, in that order; junction bases with no gene match: 1. The CDR3 extends over 14 amino acids. CDR3: CASRDRDSGNTIYF. CDR3 DNA: TGTGCCAGCAGGGACAGGGACTCTGGAAACACCATATATTTT.

V usage is TRBV19 and J usage is TRBJ1-1; D perhaps matches TRBD1 (5 bases). CDR1 is LNHDA and CDR2 is SQIVND in the germline V gene (reference sequence). The CDR3 loop spans 14 amino acids. Trimming shortened V by 5 bases and J by 4 bases, and 14 bases separated the two germline ends. The CDR3 DNA sequence: TGTGCCAGTAGTCAAGACCAGGGATTCACTGAAGCTTTCTTT. It yields the protein CASSQDQGFTEAFF.

The chain recombines TRBV7-3 with TRBJ2-1; 8 bases are shared with TRBD1. CDR1 SGHTA and CDR2 FQGTGA come from the germline V gene. CDR3 size: 14 residues. Trimming at V came to 5 bases and at J to 5 bases, leaving 5 bases not matched to a gene. The CDR3 reads CASSPRTGHNEQFF. The CDR3 DNA reads TGTGCCAGCAGCCCCCGGACAGGGCACAATGAGCAGTTCTTC.

This clone was picked up a small number of times. The chain recombines TRBV29-1 with TRBJ1-2; D not certain. CDR3 length: 13 residues. Trimming removed 2 bases from V and 4 bases from J, with 11 bases in between. Looked up from germline, CDR1 is SQVTM and CDR2 is ANQGSEA. The CDR3 sequence is CSVEPSRGYGYTF. The CDR3 DNA follows: TGCAGCGTTGAACCTTCGCGGGGCTATGGCTACACCTTC.

The J gene is TRBJ1-4, the V gene TRBV6-6; 11 bases are a match to TRBD1. V was pared by 6 bases and J by 2 bases, with 5 bases of the junction left unmatched. Germline-derived CDR1 and CDR2 are MNHNY and SVGAGI (reference sequence). The length of the CDR3 is 16 residues. The chain's CDR3 is CASRWTGGPTNEKLFF. The CDR3, as DNA: TGTGCCAGCAGATGGACAGGGGGCCCGACTAATGAAAAACTGTTTTTT.

A few counts support this clone. The chain joins TRBV6-5 to TRBJ2-3; a possible D gene is TRBD1 (6 bases). With 0 bases removed from V and 3 bases from J, the gap between germline ends came to 10 bases. Germline V gene sequence: CDR1 MNHEY, CDR2 SVGAGI. This CDR3 spans 15 amino acids. CDR3 bases: TGTGCCAGCAGTTACTCAGGGACACTTACAGATACGCAGTATTTT. Amino acid sequence: CASSYSGTLTDTQYF.

V is TRBV18 and J is TRBJ2-3; D is unresolved. In germline, CDR1 is KGHSH, CDR2 LQKENI. Trimming took 3 bases from V and 0 from J, leaving 10 bases between them. This CDR3 has 15 residues. The CDR3 DNA is TGTGCCAGCTCACCCTCGACACCTAGCACAGATACGCAGTATTTT. Residues: CASSPSTPSTDTQYF.

This clone was seen only a few times. The V gene is TRBV4-1, the J gene TRBJ2-7, with D possibly matching TRBD2 (6 bases). Germline CDR1 reads MGHRA; CDR2 reads YSYEKL. The V end was cut by 1 base, the J end by 5 bases, with 18 bases between. This CDR3 is built from 16 residues. The CDR3 region has the DNA TGCGCCAGCAGCCAAGTTATGCGGGGAGTGGGGCACGAGCAGTACTTC. It specifies CASSQVMRGVGHEQYF.

In this sample, this clone turned up a few times. Other DNA sequences in this sample translate to the same CDR3. V and J are TRBV5-6 and TRBJ1-1, with D tentatively TRBD1 (5 bases). The germline gives CDR1 SGHDT, CDR2 YYEEEE. V gave up 7 bases and J gave up 8 bases, with 9 bases separating them. The CDR3 is made up of 10 amino acids. The DNA for the CDR3 is TGTGCCAGCGGGAGGACAGAAGCTTTCTTT. Translation: CASGRTEAFF.

This clone has more than one count but fewer than ten. This chain connects TRBV19 to TRBJ2-1, with 8 nucleotides matching TRBD1. The V gene end was trimmed by 7 bases and the J gene end by 8 bases; junction bases not matched to a gene: 19. The length of the CDR3 is 17 residues. Germline V gene data show CDR1 as LNHDA and CDR2 as SQIVND (reference sequence). CDR3 in amino acids: CASKKTWRRQGMHEQFF. For the CDR3, the DNA is TGTGCCAGTAAAAAGACTTGGAGGAGACAGGGGATGCATGAGCAGTTCTTC.

This clone was picked up a small number of times. The J gene is TRBJ2-5, the V gene TRBV5-1, with D possibly being TRBD1 (6 bases). Germline lookup yields CDR1 SGHRS and CDR2 YFSETQ. Trimming left V 4 bases short and J 5 bases short, with 21 bases between. This CDR3 comprises 16 residues. Here the CDR3 reads CASSGGIPSRGETQYF. Here the CDR3 DNA reads TGCGCCAGCAGCGGTGGGATACCTTCAAGGGGGGAGACCCAGTACTTC.

This clone was seen a handful of times. V is TRBV11-3 and J is TRBJ1-2; tentative D call: TRBD1 (5 bases). The ends were cut back, 6 bases at V and 6 bases at J, with 11 bases in the middle. The CDR3 runs to 12 residues. Germline CDR1 reads SGHNT; CDR2 reads YENEEA. In DNA, the CDR3 is TGTGCCAGCAGTCAGGGAAGAGATGGCTACACCTTC. Encoded protein: CASSQGRDGYTF. Together with reference TRBV11-3 and TRBJ1-2, the CDR3 gives the full variable domain: EAGVVQSPRYKIIEKKQPVAFWCNPISGHNTLYWYLQNLGQGPELLIRYENEEAVDDSQLPKDRFSAERLKGVDSTLKIQPAELGDSAVYLCASSQGRDGYTFGSGTRLTVV.

The table lists this clone with a few counts. This chain links TRBV5-1 with TRBJ2-3; 9 bases map to TRBD2. V was clipped by 4 bases and J by 7 bases; unmatched bases: 16. Germline CDR1 SGHRS, CDR2 YFSETQ. The CDR3 sequence is 17 residues long. CDR3 sequence (DNA): TGCGCCAGCAGCGCCCCGGGACTAGCCGATCCGAAATATACGCAGTATTTT. Its protein is CASSAPGLADPKYTQYF.

Notes on this clone: Other DNA sequences in the sample encode the same CDR3. The chain has TRBV5-1 and TRBJ1-1; D uncertain. The ends were cut back, 0 bases at V and 1 base at J, with 7 bases in the middle. The CDR3 runs 14 residues. The germline V gene encodes CDR1 SGHRS and CDR2 YFSETQ. For the CDR3, the DNA is TGCGCCAGCAGCTTGGACAGACCGAACACTGAAGCTTTCTTT. Encoded protein: CASSLDRPNTEAFF.

In its sample, this clone was seen a few times. The junction shows a germline mismatch at one end, possibly a read error. The genes are TRBV2 and TRBJ2-7; TRBD2 is a possible D gene (6 bases). This CDR3 comprises 14 residues. Germline V gene data show CDR1 as SNHLY and CDR2 as FYNNEI. CDR3 sequence (DNA): TGTGCCAGTGCGATCGGAGGGGACTCCCACGAGCAGTACTTC. Translating gives CASAIGGDSHEQYF.

This clone has just a few counts. The chain carries TRBV5-4 and TRBJ1-1, with D uncertain. Germline CDR1 and CDR2: SGHNT and YYREEE (reference sequence). This CDR3 contains 13 residues. V lost 1 base and J lost 0, with 4 bases in between. CDR3 loop: CASSLTVNTEAFF. In DNA form, the CDR3 reads TGTGCCAGCAGCTTGACGGTGAACACTGAAGCTTTCTTT. Full variable domain (missing parts from reference TRBV5-4 and TRBJ1-1): ETGVTQSPTHLIKTRGQQVTLRCSSQSGHNTVSWYQQALGQGPQFIFQYYREEENGRGNFPPRFSGLQFPNYSSELNVNALELDDSALYLCASSLTVNTEAFFGQGTRLTVV.

The gene calls are TRBV14 and TRBJ2-7; 12 bases line up with TRBD1. Per germline, CDR1 SGHDN and CDR2 FVKESK. The junction had 3 bases not matched to a gene; V was cut back by 4 bases and J by 2 bases. The CDR3 totals 15 residues. DNA for the CDR3: TGTGCCAGCAGCCGGGGACAGGGGGCCACCTACGAGCAGTACTTC. It codes for CASSRGQGATYEQYF. Based on the CDR3 plus reference TRBV14 and TRBJ2-7, the full variable domain is EAGVTQFPSHSVIEKGQTVTLRCDPISGHDNLYWYRRVMGKEIKFLLHFVKESKQDESGMPNNRFLAERTGGTYSTLKVQPAELEDSGVYFCASSRGQGATYEQYFGPGTRLTVT.